The 26 T cell receptor beta chains listed next were all sequenced from one sample in a study of T cell responses to AZD1222 COVID-19 vaccine. Method: immunoSEQ multiplex PCR; TCRdb's copy keeps in-frame clones and lacks some. The table has around 150,000 clones, more than 90% seen once. Sequenced material: peripheral blood, taken on day 0 of AZD1222 vaccination. The receptor set was obtained from an adult in good health.

The chain combines TRBV20-1 with TRBJ1-1, with a weak D call TRBD1 (6 bases). CDR3 length: 14 residues. V was shortened by 3 bases and J by 1 base, with 12 bases between the two germline ends. The V gene's germline CDR1 is DFQATT and CDR2 SNEGSKA (reference sequence). Here the CDR3 reads CSASSGGPNTEAFF. The CDR3 DNA is TGCAGTGCTAGTTCCGGGGGCCCGAACACTGAAGCTTTCTTT.

This clone was observed once. The chain links TRBV30 to TRBJ1-2, with 7 positions matching TRBD1. V was pared by 2 bases and J by 2 bases, with 8 bases of the junction left unmatched. Per germline, CDR1 GTSNPN and CDR2 SVGIG (reference sequence). The CDR3 runs 15 residues. The CDR3 bases are TGTGCCTGGAGTATAACGACAGGGCCCAACTATGGCTACACCTTC. It codes for CAWSITTGPNYGYTF. The complete variable domain, with remaining parts taken from reference TRBV30 and TRBJ1-2, reads SQTIHQWPATLVQPVGSPLSLECTVEGTSNPNLYWYRQAAGRGLQLLFYSVGIGQISSEVPQNLSASRPQDRQFILSSKKLLLSDSGFYLCAWSITTGPNYGYTFGSGTRLTVV.

CDR3 protein: CASSSLAGGPLIEQFF. In DNA form, the CDR3 reads TGTGCCAGCAGCTCCCTAGCGGGAGGGCCGTTGATTGAGCAGTTCTTC. The V and J genes are TRBV7-3 and TRBJ2-1; 12 positions match TRBD2. This CDR3 contains 16 residues. The junction had 10 bases not matched to a gene; V was cut back by 4 bases and J by 9 bases. The germline V gene has CDR1 SGHTA and CDR2 FQGTGA.

The V call is TRBV3-1 (or the pseudogene TRBV3-2), the J call TRBJ2-1, with 10 bases aligning to TRBD2. V dropped 2 bases and J dropped 9; count of bases not matched to a gene: 10. CDR3 length: 16 amino acids. The germline V gene encodes CDR1 LGHDT and CDR2 YNNKEL (reference sequence). Written as DNA, the CDR3 is TGTGCCAGCAGCCAATTTCCTAGCGGGAGCCTTAGTGAGCAGTTCTTC. Its protein product is CASSQFPSGSLSEQFF.

This chain links TRBV5-8 with TRBJ2-2; TRBD2 agrees at 12 bases. Trimming cost V 1 base and J 7 bases; bases outside gene matches: 5. This CDR3 has 16 amino acids. Germline V gene sequence: CDR1 SGHTS, CDR2 YDEGEE. CDR3 protein: CASSLRLAGGNGELFF. The CDR3 coding sequence is TGTGCCAGCAGCTTGCGGCTAGCGGGGGGGAACGGGGAGCTGTTTTTT.

The chain is built from TRBV5-4 and TRBJ2-7; 8 nucleotides match TRBD1. The germline V gene has CDR1 SGHNT and CDR2 YYREEE (reference sequence). Germline trimming cut 4 bases from V and 1 base from J; bases unmatched to any gene: 4. The CDR3 sequence is 14 residues long. The CDR3 loop reads CASSLGQVSYEQYF. CDR3 DNA: TGTGCCAGCAGCCTGGGACAGGTATCCTACGAGCAGTACTTC.

This clone was recorded only once. The chain carries TRBV11-2 and TRBJ2-6; TRBD1 might be the D (6 bases). CDR1 SGHAT and CDR2 FQNNGV come from the germline V gene. This CDR3 comprises 19 residues. V shed 1 base and J shed 0 bases, with 16 bases lying between them. The CDR3, as DNA: TGTGCCAGCAGCTTAGTGTCGGGCAGGGGTTCCTCTGGGGCCAACGTCCTGACTTTC. Protein: CASSLVSGRGSSGANVLTF.

The chain combines TRBV9 with TRBJ2-1; 7 nucleotides line up with TRBD2. With V trimmed by 6 bases and J by 4 bases, 4 bases remained unmatched. The CDR3 is 13 amino acids. Germline V gives CDR1 SGDLS, CDR2 YYNGEE. This CDR3 is CASTEGGYNEQFF. In nucleotides, the CDR3 is TGTGCCAGCACCGAGGGAGGGTACAATGAGCAGTTCTTC.

CDR3 in amino acids: CASSPVLEAQYF. The DNA of the CDR3 is TGTGCCAGCAGCCCCGTGCTAGAAGCGCAGTATTTT. The rearrangement uses TRBV7-8 and TRBJ2-3; D remains unclear. The germline V gene has CDR1 SGHVS and CDR2 FQNEAQ. The CDR3 covers 12 residues. The V end lost 5 bases, the J end lost 10 bases, and 13 bases lay between the germline ends.

CDR3 in amino acids: CASSQDNGGGNTEAFF. Here the CDR3 DNA reads TGCGCCAGCAGCCAAGATAATGGGGGTGGGAACACTGAAGCTTTCTTT. The rearrangement joins TRBV4-1 to TRBJ1-1; tentative D call: TRBD1 (5 bases). This CDR3 contains 16 residues. Germline CDR1 MGHRA, CDR2 YSYEKL. V was pared by 0 bases and J by 1 base, with 12 bases between.

The chain couples TRBV11-2 to TRBJ2-5; 7 bases are a match to TRBD2. The J segment lost 7 bases and the V segment lost 0 bases, leaving 8 bases of the junction unmatched. Germline V gene sequence: CDR1 SGHAT, CDR2 FQNNGV. The length of the CDR3 is 15 residues. As DNA, the CDR3 is TGTGCCAGCAGCTTAGATCCAAGCGGGGCTGGGACCCAGTACTTC. Its protein product is CASSLDPSGAGTQYF.

J is TRBJ1-1 and V is TRBV7-9; D is unclear. Germline V gene lookup returns CDR1 SEHNR and CDR2 FQNEAQ (reference sequence). Trimming took 5 bases from V and 1 from J, leaving 8 bases between them. CDR3 length: 13 residues. Here the CDR3 reads CASSRLQNTEAFF. For the CDR3, the DNA is TGTGCCAGCAGCCGGCTCCAGAACACTGAAGCTTTCTTT. The full variable domain, rest sourced from reference TRBV7-9 and TRBJ1-1, is DTGVSQNPRHKITKRGQNVTFRCDPISEHNRLYWYRQTLGQGPEFLTYFQNEAQLEKSRLLSDRFSAERPKGSFSTLEIQRTEQGDSAMYLCASSRLQNTEAFFGQGTRLTVV.

This sequence joins TRBV19 and TRBJ1-5; no definite D call. The CDR3 is 13 residues long. The ends were cut back, 8 bases at V and 1 base at J, with 9 bases in the middle. From germline, CDR1 is LNHDA and CDR2 SQIVND (reference sequence). The CDR3 coding sequence is TGTGCCAGTCGACGGGTAAGCAATCAGCCCCAGCATTTT. Protein: CASRRVSNQPQHF.

This clone has only one observation. The chain has TRBV7-8 and TRBJ2-1; maybe TRBD2 (6 bases). The CDR3 sequence is 14 residues long. Germline V CDR1 and CDR2: SGHVS, FQNEAQ. V lost 5 bases and J lost 6, with 14 bases in between. The CDR3 region has the DNA TGTGCCAGCAGCCTCGGGGTGGGGGGCAATGAGCAGTTCTTC. Its translation is CASSLGVGGNEQFF. The whole variable domain, filled in from reference TRBV7-8 and TRBJ2-1, reads GAGVSQSPRYKVAKRGQDVALRCDPISGHVSLFWYQQALGQGPEFLTYFQNEAQLDKSGLPSDRFFAERPEGSVSTLKIQRTQQEDSAVYLCASSLGVGGNEQFFGPGTRLTVL.

The chain combines TRBV4-3 with TRBJ1-1; a weak D match, TRBD1 (5 bases). Trimming left V 2 bases short and J 0 bases short, with 10 bases between. This CDR3 has 15 amino acids. In germline, CDR1 is LGHNA, CDR2 YSLEER. The CDR3 region has the DNA TGCGCCAGCAGCCAACAGGGTGGGCTGAACACTGAAGCTTTCTTT. This sequence encodes CASSQQGGLNTEAFF.

In DNA, the CDR3 is TGCGCCAGCAGTGAGTCGGTAGCGGAGGCCCCCCAGTACTTC. This encodes CASSESVAEAPQYF. This chain uses TRBV10-2 with TRBJ2-5; D is perhaps TRBD2 (6 bases). The germline V gene encodes CDR1 WSHSY and CDR2 SAAADI. This CDR3 region has 14 residues. The ends were cut back, 0 bases at V and 9 bases at J, with 14 bases in the middle.

The genes are TRBV21-1 and TRBJ2-7; TRBD1 reflects the table's D call only, with no check against the DNA. TRBV21-1 is annotated as a pseudogene. The CDR3 consists of 15 residues. The CDR3 nucleotides read TGTGCCAGCAGCAATGTGACAGGGGGGTCCTACGAGCAGTACTTC. As protein: CASSNVTGGSYEQYF.

The chain recombines TRBV2 with TRBJ2-3, with TRBD1 identical over 9 bases. This CDR3 contains 15 residues. With 3 bases clipped from V and 3 bases from J, the junction kept 4 bases outside the gene matches. Germline values: CDR1 SNHLY, CDR2 FYNNEI. CDR3 protein: CASSDDRGVTDTQYF. The CDR3 DNA reads TGTGCCAGCAGTGACGACAGGGGGGTGACAGATACGCAGTATTTT.

This clone was observed once. This sequence joins TRBV11-2 and TRBJ2-1, with D maybe TRBD2 (6 bases). The CDR3 covers 12 residues. Germline values: CDR1 SGHAT, CDR2 FQNNGV. With 6 bases removed from V and 7 bases from J, the gap between germline ends came to 10 bases. The CDR3 loop reads CASRGLVNEQFF. CDR3 DNA: TGTGCCAGCAGGGGACTCGTTAATGAGCAGTTCTTC.

CDR3 in amino acids: CASPRGTSRTYEQYF. CDR3 DNA sequence: TGTGCCAGCCCGCGCGGGACTAGCCGAACCTACGAGCAGTACTTC. V usage is TRBV28 and J usage is TRBJ2-7; 9 bases are a match to TRBD2. Unmatched junction bases numbered 10, after V lost 8 bases and J lost 2 bases. The CDR3 extends over 15 amino acids. The V gene's germline CDR1 is MDHEN and CDR2 SYDVKM.

The chain employs TRBV4-1 and TRBJ1-4; D is ambiguous. Per germline, CDR1 MGHRA and CDR2 YSYEKL. Trimming removed 3 bases from V and 12 bases from J, with 14 bases in between. This CDR3 contains 13 residues. The CDR3 nucleotides read TGCGCCAGCAGCCATCAGAGACTGAACGAACTGTTTTTT. Residues: CASSHQRLNELFF.

The chain uses TRBV15 and TRBJ2-5, with 13 bases aligning to TRBD2. V was pared by 0 bases and J by 3 bases, with 7 bases of the junction left unmatched. The germline CDR1 and CDR2 sequences are LNHNV and YYDKDF (reference sequence). CDR3 length: 18 residues. The CDR3 coding sequence is TGTGCCACCAGCAGAGACGCGGGGACTAGCGGGGACAAAGAGACCCAGTACTTC. It encodes CATSRDAGTSGDKETQYF.

The chain couples TRBV14 to TRBJ1-1, with unresolved D. The CDR3 loop spans 14 amino acids. The V gene's germline CDR1 is SGHDN and CDR2 FVKESK. Trimming took 4 bases from V and 0 from J, leaving 9 bases between them. The CDR3 loop reads CASSRSNMNTEAFF. CDR3 nucleotides: TGTGCCAGCAGCCGGTCTAACATGAACACTGAAGCTTTCTTT.

The chain recombines TRBV6-5 with TRBJ2-1; D is possibly TRBD1 (6 bases). V lost 6 bases to trimming and J lost 7 bases, with 16 bases between them. From germline, CDR1 is MNHEY and CDR2 SVGAGI. The CDR3 covers 14 residues. In DNA form, the CDR3 reads TGTGCCAGCAGCCGAGGACAGCTAGGGAATGAGCAGTTCTTC. Its protein is CASSRGQLGNEQFF.

The V gene is TRBV7-3, the J gene TRBJ2-3; 10 nucleotides align to TRBD2. In germline, CDR1 is SGHTA, CDR2 FQGTGA. The CDR3 sequence is 17 residues long. Trimming removed 5 bases from V and 5 bases from J; junction bases left unmatched: 13. The CDR3, as DNA: TGTGCCAGCAGCCGACGTGAGCGGGGGGGCGGTTTAGATACGCAGTATTTT. Amino acids: CASSRRERGGGLDTQYF.

This clone has a single count. This chain connects TRBV10-3 to TRBJ2-5, with D perhaps matching TRBD2 (6 bases). V was clipped by 10 bases and J by 2 bases, with 14 bases between them. The germline V gene encodes CDR1 ENHRY and CDR2 SYGVKD. The CDR3 runs 13 residues. CDR3: CATTRGLQETQYF. The CDR3 nucleotides are TGTGCCACCACACGGGGGTTGCAAGAGACCCAGTACTTC.